The T cell receptor beta chain described here comes from a study of blood T cells in healthy people across ages. Study summary: When template switching was applied, about one barcoded beta molecule was captured per two T cells. Study findings and constraints: Per-million-T-cell TCR beta diversity fell roughly linearly with age.

With regard to this clonotype: Its antigen remains unknown.

The V gene's germline CDR1 is DFQATT and CDR2 SNEGSKA (reference sequence). Deletions cut 4 bases from V and 5 bases from J, with 9 bases between. CDR3 length equals 11 residues. It was with a sample-barcoded 5' primer and a J-beta primer mix that a second PCR of roughly 7 to 12 cycles was run. TCRdb ran MiXCR on the 5' RACE reads and lists one entry per CDR3 protein. This table holds approximately 2,000,000 distinct CDR3 sequences, about two fifths found once. Sample: blood. The clonotype was recovered from a human donor in good health. The rearrangement links TRBV20-1 to TRBJ2-7; no reliable D call. CDR3 residues: CSATYSDEQYF. In DNA, the CDR3 is TGCAGTGCTACTTATTCCGACGAGCAGTACTTC.